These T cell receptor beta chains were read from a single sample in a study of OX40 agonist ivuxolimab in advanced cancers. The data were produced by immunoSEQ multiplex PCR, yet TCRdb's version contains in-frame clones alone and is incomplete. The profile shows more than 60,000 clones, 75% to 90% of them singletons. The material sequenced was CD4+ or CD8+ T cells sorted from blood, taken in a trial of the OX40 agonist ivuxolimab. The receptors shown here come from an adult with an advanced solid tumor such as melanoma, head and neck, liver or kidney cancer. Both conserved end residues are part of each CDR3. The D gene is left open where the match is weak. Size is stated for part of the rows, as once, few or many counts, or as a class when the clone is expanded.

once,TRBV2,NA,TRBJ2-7,TGTGCCAGCAGTGAAGGAAGGGCCTACGAGCAGTACTTC,CASSEGRAYEQYF
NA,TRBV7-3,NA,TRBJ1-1,TGTGCCAGCAGCTTCGGCCGCACTACTGAAGCTTTCTTT,CASSFGRTTEAFF
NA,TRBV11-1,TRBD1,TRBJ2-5,TGTGCCAGCAGCCTCACAGGGGACGGGGAGACCCAGTACTTC,CASSLTGDGETQYF
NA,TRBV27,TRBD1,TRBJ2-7,TGTGCCAGCAGTTATGGGACAGGATCCTACGAGCAGTACTTC,CASSYGTGSYEQYF
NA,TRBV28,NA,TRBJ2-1,TGTGCCAGCAGTTGGGGGACCGGGGCAGGCGATGAGCAGTTCTTC,CASSWGTGAGDEQFF
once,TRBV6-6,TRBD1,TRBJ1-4,TGTGCCAGCAGACCCCGGGACAGAAATGAAAAACTGTTTTTT,CASRPRDRNEKLFF
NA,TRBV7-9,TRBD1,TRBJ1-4,TGTGCCAGCAGCCGGACAGGCTATAATGAAAAACTGTTTTTT,CASSRTGYNEKLFF
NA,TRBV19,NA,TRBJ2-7,TGTGCCAGTAGTAGGGGCCGGAGTCTCACCTACGAGCAGTACTTC,CASSRGRSLTYEQYF
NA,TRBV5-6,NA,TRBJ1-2,TGTGCCAGCAGTCAAGCCGGGACATCGGCTAACTATGGCTACACCTTC,CASSQAGTSANYGYTF
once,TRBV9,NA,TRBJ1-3,TGTGCCAGCAGCGTAGGAAACACCATATATTTT,CASSVGNTIYF
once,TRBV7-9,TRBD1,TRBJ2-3,TGTGCCAGCAGCGGGAGGACAGGGTGGACAGATACGCAGTATTTT,CASSGRTGWTDTQYF
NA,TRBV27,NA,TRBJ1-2,TGTGCCAGCAGCTTTCTACCCGAGCGCTATGGCTACACCTTC,CASSFLPERYGYTF
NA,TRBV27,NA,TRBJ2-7,TGTGCCAGCAGTCCCGGGTGGAACGAGCAGTACTTC,CASSPGWNEQYF
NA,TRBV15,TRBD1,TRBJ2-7,TGTGCCACCAGCGGCCACCGGACAGGGGCTACCTACGAGCAGTACTTC,CATSGHRTGATYEQYF
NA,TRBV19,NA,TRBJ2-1,TGTGCCAGTACTATATTCGGGGGATCAAGCTCCTACAATGAGCAGTTCTTC,CASTIFGGSSSYNEQFF
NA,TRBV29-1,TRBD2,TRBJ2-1,TGCAGCGTTGAGGGCGGGGGGGCCAATGAGCAGTTCTTC,CSVEGGGANEQFF
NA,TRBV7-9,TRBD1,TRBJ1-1,TGTGCCAGCAGGCCGCCCAGGGGGCTGAACACTGAAGCTTTCTTT,CASRPPRGLNTEAFF
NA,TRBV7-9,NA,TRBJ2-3,TGTGCCAGCAGCCCGGGGACAGATACGCAGTATTTT,CASSPGTDTQYF
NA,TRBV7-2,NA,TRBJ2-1,TGTGCCAGCAGCAAAGACGGCTCCTACAATGAGCAGTTCTTC,CASSKDGSYNEQFF
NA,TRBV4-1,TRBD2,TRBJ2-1,TGCGCCAGCAGCGCTCAAGGGGGTGCGGGAGGGGGCTCCTACAATGAGCAGTTCTTC,CASSAQGGAGGGSYNEQFF
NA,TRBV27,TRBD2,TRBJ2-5,TGTGCCAGCAGTTTCCGACGGGGGGGGGAGACCCAGTACTTC,CASSFRRGGETQYF
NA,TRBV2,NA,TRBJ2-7,TGTGCCAGTATACAGGCTAACTCCTACGAGCAGTACTTC,CASIQANSYEQYF
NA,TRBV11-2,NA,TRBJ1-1,TGTGCCAGCAGCTTCCAACATGAGAACACTGAAGCTTTCTTT,CASSFQHENTEAFF
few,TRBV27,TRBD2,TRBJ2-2,TGTGCCAGCAGTTTATCCCCGGGACTACCATACACCGGGGAGCTGTTTTTT,CASSLSPGLPYTGELFF
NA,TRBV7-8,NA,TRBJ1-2,TGTGCCAGCAGCCCGGGGTTGGCAGGTCAGATAGACACCTATGGCTACACCTTC,CASSPGLAGQIDTYGYTF
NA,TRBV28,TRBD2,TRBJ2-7,TGTGCCAGCAAAGCCTCTAGCGGGAGGCCAGGTACTGAGTACTTC,CASKASSGRPGTEYF
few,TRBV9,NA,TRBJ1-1,TGTGCCAGCAGCGTAGATAAGTTTGGGGAGAACACTGAAGCTTTCTTT,CASSVDKFGENTEAFF
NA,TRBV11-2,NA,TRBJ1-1,TGTGCCAGCAGCGCATTCGGAGACACTGAAGCTTTCTTT,CASSAFGDTEAFF
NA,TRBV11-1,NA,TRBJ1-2,TGTGCCAGCAGCCCGAGCCTCCCGGGGGCCTATGGCTACACCTTC,CASSPSLPGAYGYTF
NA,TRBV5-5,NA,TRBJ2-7,TGTGCCAGCAGCTTTGGACGGACCGACGAGCAGTACTTC,CASSFGRTDEQYF